These 21 T cell receptor beta chains came from one sample sequenced in a study of early T cells in non-severe SARS-CoV-2 infection. MiXCR, applied by TCRdb to the 5' RACE reads, yields one record per CDR3 protein. Here the sample spans 50,000 to 80,000 distinct CDR3 sequences, 4.9% being singletons. The sample comprised whole blood. The source of these receptors is an adult who was a healthcare worker with PCR-confirmed SARS-CoV-2 infection or an uninfected control (not recorded which).

This clonotype has more than one count but fewer than ten. The chain recombines TRBV14 with TRBJ2-7; no reliable D call. The CDR3 contains 13 residues. V was trimmed by 0 bases and J by 5 bases, leaving 8 bases between them. Germline V CDR1 and CDR2: SGHDN, FVKESK. The CDR3 region is CASSQEVFDEQYF. The CDR3 region has the DNA TGTGCCAGCAGCCAAGAAGTCTTCGACGAGCAGTACTTC.

This clonotype was seen more than once but under ten times. The V and J genes are TRBV3-1 and TRBJ2-7, with a possible D match to TRBD1 (5 bases). V was cut by 4 bases and J by 7 bases, with 11 bases left in between. This CDR3 has 12 amino acids. Germline lookup yields CDR1 LGHDT and CDR2 YNNKEL (reference sequence). CDR3 nucleotide sequence: TGTGCCAGCAGCCTCCTCCAGGGAGAGCAGTACTTC. It encodes CASSLLQGEQYF.

CDR3 loop: CSGTGGTEAFF. The CDR3 nucleotides read TGCAGCGGTACAGGGGGCACTGAAGCTTTCTTT. The chain couples TRBV29-1 to TRBJ1-1; 8 bases match TRBD1. Germline loops: CDR1 SQVTM, CDR2 ANQGSEA. The CDR3 has 11 residues. J gave up 4 bases and V 7 bases, and 2 bases lay outside the gene matches. Full variable domain (missing parts from reference TRBV29-1 and TRBJ1-1): SAVISQKPSRDICQRGTSLTIQCQVDSQVTMMFWYRQQPGQSLTLIATANQGSEATYESGFVIDKFPISRPNLTFSTLTVSNMSPEDSSIYLCSGTGGTEAFFGQGTRLTVV.

At least ten counts were recorded for this clonotype. This rearrangement joins TRBV29-1 to TRBJ2-5; the D is unclear. Trimming pared 3 bases from V and 5 bases from J, leaving 10 bases between. The germline gives CDR1 SQVTM, CDR2 ANQGSEA. The CDR3 runs 12 residues. DNA for the CDR3: TGCAGCGTTGATGGTACGGGCGAGACCCAGTACTTC. This gives the protein CSVDGTGETQYF.

The chain links TRBV4-2 to TRBJ2-4; maybe TRBD2 (6 bases). Per the germline V gene, CDR1 is LGHNA and CDR2 is YNFKEQ. The V end lost 0 bases, the J end lost 1 base, and 13 bases lay between the germline ends. The CDR3 loop spans 17 amino acids. This CDR3 reads CASSQDGGVEAKNIQYF. The CDR3 DNA sequence: TGTGCCAGCAGCCAAGATGGAGGGGTTGAGGCCAAAAACATTCAGTACTTC.

This clonotype was counted only a few times. At one end, the junction sequence differs from germline, possibly due to a read error. The rearrangement joins TRBV18 to TRBJ2-1, with TRBD1 identical over 8 bases. The germline CDR1 and CDR2 sequences are KGHSH and LQKENI. CDR3 length equals 15 residues. The CDR3 here is CASSPTGQEYNGQFF. The CDR3 DNA follows: TGTGCCAGCTCACCGACGGGACAGGAATACAATGGGCAGTTCTTC. Full variable domain (rest looked up from reference TRBV18 and TRBJ2-1): NAGVMQNPRHLVRRRGQEARLRCSPMKGHSHVYWYRQLPEEGLKFMVYLQKENIIDESGMPKERFSAEFPKEGPSILRIQQVVRGDSAAYFCASSPTGQEYNGQFFGPGTRLTVL.

This clonotype was recorded at least ten times. This chain uses TRBV2 with TRBJ2-7; D remains unclear. CDR1 and CDR2 from the germline V gene are SNHLY and FYNNEI. This CDR3 spans 13 amino acids. V shed 6 bases and J shed 0 bases, with 9 bases lying between them. In nucleotides, the CDR3 is TGTGCCAGCAGGGGCAGTAGCTCCTACGAGCAGTACTTC. Translating gives CASRGSSSYEQYF.

This clonotype was seen repeatedly, ten times or more. The chain combines TRBV9 with TRBJ1-2; possible D gene TRBD1, 5 bases. This CDR3 contains 14 residues. The V and J ends lost 4 bases and 4 bases respectively, with 14 bases between them. Germline CDR1 SGDLS, CDR2 YYNGEE. CDR3: CASSQGRGIYGYTF. The CDR3, as DNA: TGTGCCAGCAGCCAGGGACGGGGGATCTATGGCTACACCTTC.

This clonotype was picked up many times. V is TRBV24-1 and J is TRBJ2-2, with D possibly being TRBD1 or TRBD2 (5 bases each). The CDR3 is 16 residues long. The V gene lost 2 bases and the J gene lost 6 bases, with 15 bases spanning the gap. Germline lookup yields CDR1 KGHDR and CDR2 SFDVKD. The CDR3: CATSDSPGRKAGELFF. The CDR3 region has the DNA TGTGCCACCAGTGATTCACCGGGACGGAAGGCCGGGGAGCTGTTTTTT.

This clonotype was recorded a few times. The chain employs TRBV5-1 and TRBJ1-1; D not resolved. Germline CDR1 reads SGHRS; CDR2 reads YFSETQ. The CDR3 contains 13 residues. Trimming stripped 3 bases from V and 4 bases from J, with 10 bases between. The CDR3 spells CASSSTTGTEAFF. The DNA for the CDR3 is TGCGCCAGCAGCTCTACAACCGGCACTGAAGCTTTCTTT.

This clonotype was recorded many times. V and J are TRBV24-1 and TRBJ2-5; a weak D match, TRBD2 (5 bases). Trimming cost V 5 bases and J 0 bases, with 9 bases left between them. Germline V gene data show CDR1 as KGHDR and CDR2 as SFDVKD. The CDR3 spans 14 residues. The CDR3 protein is CATSGGGNQETQYF. The DNA of the CDR3 is TGTGCCACCAGTGGTGGAGGTAACCAAGAGACCCAGTACTTC.

This sequence joins TRBV29-1 and TRBJ1-2, with D tentatively TRBD1 (5 bases). Germline V gene lookup returns CDR1 SQVTM and CDR2 ANQGSEA. This CDR3 has 11 amino acids. Trimming shortened V by 4 bases and J by 7 bases, and 10 bases separated the two germline ends. CDR3 amino acids: CSVGWGTGYTF. The CDR3 bases are TGCAGCGTTGGTTGGGGGACTGGCTACACCTTC.

The table lists this clonotype with many counts. The V and J genes are TRBV11-2 and TRBJ2-5; D gene ambiguous. The V and J ends lost 3 bases and 2 bases respectively, with 13 bases between them. This CDR3 is built from 15 residues. From germline, CDR1 is SGHAT and CDR2 FQNNGV. CDR3 DNA sequence: TGTGCCAGCAGCTTTAATACGTTCCAACAAGAGACCCAGTACTTC. It translates to CASSFNTFQQETQYF. Full variable domain (remainder filled in from reference TRBV11-2 and TRBJ2-5): EAGVAQSPRYKIIEKRQSVAFWCNPISGHATLYWYQQILGQGPKLLIQFQNNGVVDDSQLPKDRFSAERLKGVDSTLKIQPAKLEDSAVYLCASSFNTFQQETQYFGPGTRLLVL.

J is TRBJ2-1 and V is TRBV10-3; D unresolved. Germline assignment: CDR1 ENHRY and CDR2 SYGVKD. CDR3 length: 16 residues. Trimming pared 0 bases from V and 10 bases from J, leaving 19 bases between. The CDR3 here is CAISESFSGKALEQFF. As DNA, the CDR3 is TGTGCCATCAGTGAGTCGTTCTCCGGCAAGGCGCTGGAGCAGTTCTTC.

There are a few counts of this clonotype. V and J are TRBV29-1 and TRBJ2-7; 10 bases agree with TRBD2. The V and J ends lost 4 bases and 7 bases, in that order; junction bases with no gene match: 10. The CDR3 contains 14 residues. Per the germline V gene, CDR1 is SQVTM and CDR2 is ANQGSEA. DNA of the CDR3: TGCAGCGTTGCGGCACTAGCGGGATTCGGGGAGCAGTACTTC. Translating it yields CSVAALAGFGEQYF.

V gene TRBV6-5 combines with J gene TRBJ1-1; D unclear. V shed 4 bases and J shed 0 bases, with 18 bases lying between them. Germline CDR1 is MNHEY and CDR2 is SVGAGI. The CDR3 has 17 amino acids. This CDR3 reads CASSLVGGLIVNTEAFF. The CDR3 bases are TGTGCCAGCAGTTTAGTTGGAGGTTTGATCGTGAACACTGAAGCTTTCTTT.

The sample holds many counts of this clonotype. The J gene is TRBJ2-7, the V gene TRBV7-9; the match to TRBD1 covers 7 bases. The CDR3 consists of 13 residues. Germline assignment: CDR1 SEHNR and CDR2 FQNEAQ (reference sequence). V lost 1 base to trimming and J lost 6 bases; unmatched junction nucleotides: 3. In DNA, the CDR3 is TGTGCCAGCAGCTTAGGGACAGGTGGCGAGCAGTACTTC. The encoded protein is CASSLGTGGEQYF.

Many counts were recorded for this clonotype. The chain employs TRBV15 and TRBJ2-2; 12 nucleotides agree with TRBD2. The CDR3 sequence is 20 residues long. Germline lookup yields CDR1 LNHNV and CDR2 YYDKDF (reference sequence). The trim removed 0 bases at V and 0 bases at J, leaving 8 bases unmatched. The CDR3 here is CATSRDHRLAGDPNTGELFF. The CDR3 region has the DNA TGTGCCACCAGCAGAGATCATCGACTAGCGGGAGACCCGAACACCGGGGAGCTGTTTTTT.

The chain links TRBV7-9 to TRBJ2-2; 7 nucleotides align to TRBD1. Unmatched junction bases numbered 9, after V lost 5 bases and J lost 6 bases. The CDR3 loop spans 15 amino acids. CDR1 is SEHNR and CDR2 is FQNEAQ in the germline V gene (reference sequence). The CDR3 reads CASSVPGQSSGELFF. The CDR3 nucleotides are TGTGCCAGCAGCGTGCCGGGACAGTCCTCCGGGGAGCTGTTTTTT.

The genes are TRBV18 and TRBJ2-2; D may correspond to TRBD1 or TRBD2 (5 bases each). Germline loops: CDR1 KGHSH, CDR2 LQKENI. V was pared by 6 bases and J by 3 bases, with 5 bases between. The CDR3 has 12 residues. CDR3 region: CASSGDTGELFF. In DNA form, the CDR3 reads TGTGCCAGCTCGGGGGACACCGGGGAGCTGTTTTTT.

The CDR3 DNA is TGTGCCAGCAGCAATACCGGGACAGGGGGTTATGGCTACACCTTC. Protein product: CASSNTGTGGYGYTF. This chain connects TRBV25-1 to TRBJ1-2; 11 nucleotides match TRBD1. This CDR3 comprises 15 residues. Germline assignment: CDR1 MGHDK and CDR2 SYGVNS. V dropped 6 bases and J dropped 5; count of bases not matched to a gene: 8.